The entry below describes one T cell receptor beta chain. It was across several immunoSEQ plates that each subset's genomic DNA was evenly split. The quantity of DNA used in unsorted PBMC replicate PCRs was approximately 320 ng, corresponding to 30,000 to 35,000 T cell genomes. Scientists sequenced DNA from unsorted PBMC on ten immunoSEQ deep assay plates. The data were produced by immunoSEQ multiplex PCR, yet TCRdb's version contains in-frame clones alone and is incomplete. Here the sample spans approximately 500,000 clones, about 75% being singletons. This sample is part of a study of shared clonotypes between healthy human individuals. For the study at large: Those who served as donors were a couple of women and a few men between the ages of 18 and 49.

The CDR3 covers 14 residues. Looked up from germline, CDR1 is MDHEN and CDR2 is SYDVKM. V was clipped by 6 bases and J by 7 bases, with 18 bases between them. Sequencing was carried out using PBMCs. The clonotype was recovered from a woman aged 40 to 55 in good health. Some clones in this sample may be carry-over from other donors' samples. This chain links TRBV28 with TRBJ1-2; weak D call: TRBD1 (6 bases). CDR3 DNA: TGTGCCAGCAGAGGACAGTTTAAAGTTGTTGGCTACACCTTC. Protein sequence: CASRGQFKVVGYTF.